Presented here are 12 T cell receptor beta chains from one specimen sequenced in a study of cytomegalovirus exposure and HLA in healthy donors. PCR involved 60 Vbeta and 13 Jbeta primers. Profiling relied on immunoSEQ multiplex PCR, and the TCRdb table lists in-frame clones only, not all of them. The profile covers fewer than 130,000 clones, with 60% to 75% appearing a single time and about a tenth taken by the ten largest. Sample: PBMCs. Receptors originate from a man aged 35-49 years in good health and CMV-seropositive.

This sequence joins TRBV6-5 and TRBJ2-1; tentative D call: TRBD1 (6 bases). V was clipped by 10 bases and J by 4 bases, with 17 bases between them. The CDR3 consists of 14 residues. Germline V gene data show CDR1 as MNHEY and CDR2 as SVGAGI. DNA for the CDR3: TGTGCCACCCAACGGGACATAAATTACAATGAGCAGTTCTTC. It is translated as CATQRDINYNEQFF.

V usage is TRBV5-1 and J usage is TRBJ2-7; TRBD2 is a possible D gene (6 bases). This CDR3 contains 13 residues. Germline CDR1 and CDR2: SGHRS and YFSETQ. Trimming left V 5 bases short and J 3 bases short, with 12 bases between. The CDR3 coding sequence is TGCGCCAGCAGGGCGGGGCAGGGCTACGAGCAGTACTTC. Protein product: CASRAGQGYEQYF.

This sequence joins TRBV9 and TRBJ2-3; 9 nucleotides match TRBD2. V was pared by 1 base and J by 3 bases, with 15 bases of the junction left unmatched. This CDR3 has 19 residues. Germline V CDR1 and CDR2: SGDLS, YYNGEE. CDR3 region: CASSVRSAGGSERTDTQYF. Here the CDR3 DNA reads TGTGCCAGCAGCGTAAGGTCAGCGGGAGGTTCTGAGAGAACAGATACGCAGTATTTT.

The rearrangement uses TRBV6-1 and TRBJ2-7, with D possibly being TRBD2 (6 bases). Deletions cut 1 base from V and 0 bases from J, with 10 bases between. The CDR3 has 15 amino acids. Germline values: CDR1 MNHNS, CDR2 SASEGT. CDR3 DNA sequence: TGTGCCAGCAGTGAAGGACGGGGGAGCTCCTACGAGCAGTACGTC. It is translated as CASSEGRGSSYEQYV.

The chain employs TRBV29-1 and TRBJ1-5, with 8 nucleotides matching TRBD1. V was clipped by 8 bases and J by 4 bases; unmatched bases: 22. Looked up from germline, CDR1 is SQVTM and CDR2 is ANQGSEA. This CDR3 region has 18 residues. The CDR3 bases are TGCAGCTTCAGGGGGCTTAGGAGGTTGGGTATGAGGAATCAGCCCCAGCATTTT. The encoded protein is CSFRGLRRLGMRNQPQHF.

This clone has just a few counts. The genes are TRBV29-1 and TRBJ1-5, with a tentative D call TRBD1 (6 bases). V was trimmed by 2 bases and J by 1 base, leaving 9 bases between them. CDR1 SQVTM and CDR2 ANQGSEA come from the germline V gene. The CDR3 runs 14 residues. CDR3 amino acids: CSVEWGLSNQPQHF. The CDR3 nucleotides are TGCAGCGTTGAATGGGGGCTGAGCAATCAGCCCCAGCATTTT.

CDR3 sequence: CASSLFSFGISEAFF. CDR3 in DNA: TGTGCCAGCAGTTTATTTAGTTTCGGGATTTCTGAAGCTTTCTTT. This chain links TRBV27 with TRBJ1-1; D is unclear. The CDR3 has 15 residues. Germline assignment: CDR1 MNHEY and CDR2 SMNVEV (reference sequence). Trimming removed 1 base from V and 6 bases from J, with 15 bases in between.

V gene TRBV5-4 combines with J gene TRBJ1-1, with D perhaps TRBD1 (5 bases). The CDR3 contains 14 residues. Germline loops: CDR1 SGHNT, CDR2 YYREEE (reference sequence). Trimming left V 4 bases short and J 1 base short, with 11 bases between. This chain's CDR3 is CASSLGQENTEAFF. CDR3 bases: TGTGCCAGCAGCCTAGGACAAGAGAACACTGAAGCTTTCTTT.

J is TRBJ2-1 and V is TRBV5-8; a weak D match, TRBD1 (6 bases). Trimming removed 2 bases at V and 6 bases at J, with 15 bases between. CDR1 is SGHTS, CDR2 YDEGEE, per germline. The CDR3 extends over 15 amino acids. CDR3: CASSFSLGRGNEQFF. In DNA form, the CDR3 reads TGTGCCAGCAGCTTTTCCTTGGGCAGGGGCAATGAGCAGTTCTTC.

The chain is built from TRBV7-3 and TRBJ2-5; 9 nucleotides align to TRBD2. The CDR3 loop spans 15 amino acids. J lost 2 bases, V lost 2 bases, and 3 bases had no gene match. Per the germline V gene, CDR1 is SGHTA and CDR2 is FQGTGA. The CDR3 nucleotides read TGTGCCAGCAGCTTAGCGGGAGGGAGGCAAGAGACCCAGTACTTC. It codes for CASSLAGGRQETQYF. Filled out from reference TRBV7-3 and TRBJ2-5, the complete variable domain reads GAGVSQTPSNKVTEKGKYVELRCDPISGHTALYWYRQSLGQGPEFLIYFQGTGAADDSGLPNDRFFAVRPEGSVSTLKIQRTERGDSAVYLCASSLAGGRQETQYFGPGTRLLVL.

This clone has a handful of counts. This chain uses TRBV29-1 with TRBJ1-2; 8 bases are a match to TRBD1. The CDR3 is 15 amino acids. Germline assignment: CDR1 SQVTM and CDR2 ANQGSEA. J lost 4 bases, V lost 8 bases, and 15 bases had no gene match. The CDR3: CSIWTGSKSLYGYTF. CDR3 in DNA: TGCAGCATTTGGACAGGGAGCAAAAGCCTCTATGGCTACACCTTC.

The chain is built from TRBV2 and TRBJ2-7; 11 nucleotides align to TRBD2. V was clipped by 6 bases and J by 0 bases; unmatched bases: 7. This CDR3 region has 16 residues. The germline CDR1 and CDR2 sequences are SNHLY and FYNNEI. The DNA of the CDR3 is TGTGCCAGCAGCCCCGGACTAGCGGGTAGCTCCTACGAGCAGTACTTC. This codes for CASSPGLAGSSYEQYF.